The 26 T cell receptor beta chains presented below share a single source sample, sequenced in a study of healthy donors' naive CD4 and CD8 T cells. Starting from 500 ng of total RNA, TCR libraries were made with linear amplification. TCRdb called the reads again in MiXCR, with one record for every CDR3 protein. The table includes 150,000 to 200,000 distinct CDR3 sequences, around 74% detected once. The sequenced sample consisted of naive CD4+ and CD8+ T cells sorted from blood, pooled from several donors. The source is a pool of human donors in good health; the sample pools cells from several healthy donors.

The chain recombines TRBV29-1 with TRBJ1-1, with 7 bases lining up with TRBD1. Trimming took 6 bases from V and 1 from J; bases not matched to a gene: 8. The germline gives CDR1 SQVTM, CDR2 ANQGSEA. The CDR3 has 14 amino acids. CDR3 in DNA: TGCAGCGTGGCCGCCGGGACAGAGAACACTGAAGCTTTCTTT. Its translation: CSVAAGTENTEAFF.

The chain carries TRBV6-6 and TRBJ1-5; weak D call: TRBD1 (5 bases). The CDR3 loop spans 16 amino acids. V was cut by 6 bases and J by 1 base, with 16 bases left in between. From germline, CDR1 is MNHNY and CDR2 SVGAGI (reference sequence). As DNA, the CDR3 is TGTGCCAGCAGGTCAGGTGGGGAGGGGAGCAATCAGCCCCAGCATTTT. It is translated as CASRSGGEGSNQPQHF.

This clonotype was seen a handful of times. This chain joins TRBV18 and TRBJ1-1; D remains ambiguous. V was shortened by 5 bases and J by 10 bases, with 11 bases between the two germline ends. CDR1 and CDR2 from the germline V gene are KGHSH and LQKENI. This CDR3 contains 11 residues. The DNA of the CDR3 is TGTGCCAGCTCAGCAGAATCTGGAGCTTTCTTT. Residues: CASSAESGAFF.

This sequence joins TRBV29-1 and TRBJ2-7; D is unresolved. CDR3 length: 13 residues. With 5 bases removed from V and 3 bases from J, the gap between germline ends came to 14 bases. Germline V CDR1 and CDR2: SQVTM, ANQGSEA. The CDR3 nucleotides are TGCAGCGTTCTCGTGTCAGGTAGCTACGAGCAGTACTTC. Its translation: CSVLVSGSYEQYF.

The chain links TRBV29-1 to TRBJ2-1, with TRBD2 matching over 7 bases. The ends lost 4 bases at V and 6 bases at J; junction bases unmatched: 9. The CDR3 totals 14 residues. Germline V gives CDR1 SQVTM, CDR2 ANQGSEA. The CDR3 is CSVGYAGAVNEQFF. The DNA for the CDR3 is TGCAGCGTTGGGTATGCGGGAGCCGTCAATGAGCAGTTCTTC.

The chain links TRBV27 to TRBJ1-1; 8 bases match TRBD1. In germline, CDR1 is MNHEY, CDR2 SMNVEV (reference sequence). The J segment lost 4 bases and the V segment lost 6 bases, leaving 4 bases of the junction unmatched. This CDR3 is built from 13 residues. CDR3 DNA sequence: TGTGCCAGCAGGGACAGGGTCCGCACTGAAGCTTTCTTT. Its protein is CASRDRVRTEAFF.

This clonotype was detected a few times. The chain uses TRBV20-1 and TRBJ1-5; maybe TRBD1 (5 bases). Trimming cost V 3 bases and J 0 bases, with 18 bases left between them. CDR1 and CDR2 from the germline V gene are DFQATT and SNEGSKA (reference sequence). The CDR3 totals 17 residues. CDR3 sequence reads: CSASIGQGSYSNQPQHF. CDR3 bases: TGCAGTGCTAGTATTGGGCAGGGTAGTTATAGCAATCAGCCCCAGCATTTT.

A few counts support this clonotype. V usage is TRBV19 and J usage is TRBJ1-5; D is ambiguous. V shed 3 bases and J shed 7 bases, with 13 bases lying between them. The CDR3 spans 14 residues. The germline gives CDR1 LNHDA, CDR2 SQIVND (reference sequence). CDR3 in amino acids: CASSIEGVGQPQHF. In nucleotides, the CDR3 is TGTGCCAGTAGTATTGAGGGCGTTGGGCAGCCCCAGCATTTT. The whole variable domain, filled in from reference TRBV19 and TRBJ1-5, reads DGGITQSPKYLFRKEGQNVTLSCEQNLNHDAMYWYRQDPGQGLRLIYYSQIVNDFQKGDIAEGYSVSREKKESFPLTVTSAQKNPTAFYLCASSIEGVGQPQHFGDGTRLSIL.

The rearrangement links TRBV27 to TRBJ2-3, with D possibly matching TRBD1 (6 bases). V was trimmed by 5 bases and J by 0 bases, leaving 12 bases between them. The germline V gene has CDR1 MNHEY and CDR2 SMNVEV (reference sequence). There are 15 residues in the CDR3. CDR3 bases: TGTGCCAGCAGTACCCAACAGGGAAGCACAGATACGCAGTATTTT. Translating gives CASSTQQGSTDTQYF.

The CDR3 region has the DNA TGCAGCGTTGAAGATTGGCGGTTATTCTACAATGAGCAGTTCTTC. Amino acids: CSVEDWRLFYNEQFF. The chain employs TRBV29-1 and TRBJ2-1; D remains unclear. The germline V gene has CDR1 SQVTM and CDR2 ANQGSEA. This CDR3 has 15 residues. V was clipped by 0 bases and J by 3 bases, with 12 bases between them.

The CDR3 DNA sequence: TGTGCCAGCAGTTACGAGTCCTGGGAGACCCAGTACTTC. The encoded protein is CASSYESWETQYF. V and J are TRBV6-5 and TRBJ2-5; D is unclear. The CDR3 length is 13 residues. Germline loops: CDR1 MNHEY, CDR2 SVGAGI. V was trimmed by 2 bases and J by 5 bases, leaving 9 bases between them.

This clonotype was detected only once. V usage is TRBV6-1 and J usage is TRBJ2-7; D unresolved. Germline CDR1 is MNHNS and CDR2 is SASEGT. Trimming pared 1 base from V and 6 bases from J, leaving 1 base between. The CDR3 covers 10 residues. In DNA form, the CDR3 reads TGTGCCAGCAGTGAAGGCGAGCAGTACTTC. It is translated as CASSEGEQYF.

The gene calls are TRBV5-1 and TRBJ2-3; TRBD2 agrees at 9 bases. The CDR3 length is 16 residues. The germline V gene encodes CDR1 SGHRS and CDR2 YFSETQ. Trimming cost V 1 base and J 2 bases; bases outside gene matches: 5. CDR3 nucleotide sequence: TGCGCCAGCAGCTTGTTCCGCGGGGGGGACACAGATACGCAGTATTTT. Translated, it gives CASSLFRGGDTDTQYF.

The J gene is TRBJ1-6, the V gene TRBV6-2 or TRBV6-3; 8 positions match TRBD1. Unmatched junction bases numbered 11, after V lost 7 bases and J lost 9 bases. The germline V gene encodes CDR1 MNHEY and CDR2 SVGEGT. The CDR3 is 15 amino acids. The DNA for the CDR3 is TGTGCCAGCACCCTCGGCAGGACAGGGATTTCACCCCTCCACTTT. It yields the protein CASTLGRTGISPLHF.

The V call is TRBV29-1, the J call TRBJ1-5; the match to TRBD1 covers 7 bases. Per the germline V gene, CDR1 is SQVTM and CDR2 is ANQGSEA. V trimming: 7 bases; J trimming: 14 bases; junction bases outside the gene matches: 11. The CDR3 extends over 11 amino acids. The CDR3: CSADDRQGKHF. The DNA for the CDR3 is TGCAGCGCTGACGACCGACAGGGAAAGCATTTT.

The table lists this clonotype with a few counts. The chain links TRBV29-1 to TRBJ2-2; 7 bases match TRBD1. This CDR3 region has 16 residues. Germline CDR1 reads SQVTM; CDR2 reads ANQGSEA. After removal of 3 bases from V and 6 bases from J, the junction contained 13 bases not matched to a gene. In DNA, the CDR3 is TGCAGCGTTGAGAGTCAGGGGGTTACTTTCGCCGGGGAGCTGTTTTTT. Protein sequence: CSVESQGVTFAGELFF.

The chain combines TRBV27 with TRBJ1-2; the D gene is possibly TRBD1 (5 bases). Trimming took 5 bases from V and 4 from J, leaving 14 bases between them. CDR1 is MNHEY, CDR2 SMNVEV, per germline (reference sequence). This CDR3 is built from 14 residues. The CDR3 nucleotides are TGTGCCAGCAGTCTCGCCCCGGGGGTCTATGGCTACACCTTC. It is translated as CASSLAPGVYGYTF.

The chain joins TRBV10-3 to TRBJ2-7; 7 positions agree with TRBD1. There are 14 residues in the CDR3. The germline CDR1 and CDR2 sequences are ENHRY and SYGVKD. Unmatched junction bases numbered 11, after V lost 5 bases and J lost 7 bases. The CDR3 here is CAISNKGALWEQYF. For the CDR3, the DNA is TGTGCCATCAGTAACAAGGGGGCTTTATGGGAGCAGTACTTC.

J is TRBJ1-1 and V is TRBV29-1; tentatively, D is TRBD1 (5 bases). The CDR3 is 15 residues long. Germline V gene lookup returns CDR1 SQVTM and CDR2 ANQGSEA. V gave up 8 bases and J gave up 0 bases, with 19 bases separating them. CDR3 sequence: CSCEVWGPVNTEAFF. The DNA of the CDR3 is TGCAGCTGTGAAGTATGGGGCCCGGTGAACACTGAAGCTTTCTTT.

In this sample, this clonotype turned up a few times. V usage is TRBV4-1 and J usage is TRBJ1-3; unclear D gene. Germline V gene lookup returns CDR1 MGHRA and CDR2 YSYEKL. CDR3 length: 15 residues. Trimming pared 6 bases from V and 0 bases from J, leaving 12 bases between. The CDR3, as DNA: TGCGCCAGCAGTCGTGACCGTAGCTCTGGAAACACCATATATTTT. Translation gives CASSRDRSSGNTIYF.

This clonotype was seen a single time. The CDR3 DNA reads as TGTGCCAGCAGCTTGGATGACGGAGAGACCCAGTACTTC. Amino acid sequence: CASSLDDGETQYF. V usage is TRBV27 and J usage is TRBJ2-5; D not resolved. The germline V gene has CDR1 MNHEY and CDR2 SMNVEV (reference sequence). This CDR3 comprises 13 residues. V gave up 6 bases and J gave up 4 bases, with 12 bases separating them.

The V call is TRBV15, the J call TRBJ1-1, with a weak D call TRBD1 (5 bases). The CDR3 is 14 residues long. V was pared by 5 bases and J by 3 bases, with 13 bases between. The germline V gene encodes CDR1 LNHNV and CDR2 YYDKDF (reference sequence). The DNA of the CDR3 is TGTGCCACCAGCTCCAGGGTTGGGGACACTGAAGCTTTCTTT. Encoded protein: CATSSRVGDTEAFF.

This chain links TRBV29-1 with TRBJ2-7; D is possibly TRBD1 (5 bases). This CDR3 contains 14 residues. The germline V gene has CDR1 SQVTM and CDR2 ANQGSEA. V shed 0 bases and J shed 5 bases, with 14 bases lying between them. CDR3 residues: CSVEEPRVRNEQYF. In DNA, the CDR3 is TGCAGCGTTGAAGAGCCCAGGGTTCGCAACGAGCAGTACTTC.

This clonotype was recorded a few times. This sequence joins TRBV6-2 or TRBV6-3 and TRBJ2-5, with TRBD1 matching 10 bases. The junction had 9 bases not matched to a gene; V was cut back by 6 bases and J by 5 bases. CDR1 is MNHEY and CDR2 is SVGEGT in the germline V gene. The length of the CDR3 is 15 residues. CDR3 amino acids: CASSQRTGGEETQYF. CDR3 coding DNA: TGTGCCAGCAGCCAACGGACAGGGGGAGAGGAGACCCAGTACTTC.

The genes are TRBV27 and TRBJ2-6, with D tentatively TRBD2 (5 bases). The CDR3 has 16 amino acids. Trimming pared 6 bases from V and 3 bases from J, leaving 15 bases between. Per germline, CDR1 MNHEY and CDR2 SMNVEV (reference sequence). Here the CDR3 DNA reads TGTGCCAGCAGCGGAGTGGGAGTCAGTGGGGCCAACGTCCTGACTTTC. The encoded protein is CASSGVGVSGANVLTF.

V gene TRBV29-1 combines with J gene TRBJ1-2, with D unclear. The germline CDR1 and CDR2 sequences are SQVTM and ANQGSEA. The germline V and J ends were trimmed by 3 bases and 1 base, with 12 bases remaining between them. CDR3 size: 14 residues. CDR3 sequence (DNA): TGCAGCGTTGATGTAGGAGTCCTTAACTATGGCTACACCTTC. It codes for CSVDVGVLNYGYTF.